The rows below give T cell receptor beta chains drawn from one sample of a study of T cells in Graves' hyperthyroidism and ophthalmopathy. A single record per CDR3 protein comes from TCRdb applying MiXCR to the multiplex PCR reads. The sample lists roughly 130,000 distinct CDR3 sequences, approximately 20% occurring once. Sequenced sample: blood. The receptor source for this set is a woman between 50 and 59 years old with Graves' hyperthyroidism that later progressed to Graves' ophthalmopathy. The CDR3 runs from the conserved cysteine through the conserved F or W. A D gene is named only where the DNA matches it firmly. Expanded clones are given a class, and other clones once, few, many or no size at all.

size	V	D	J	CDR3	DNA
many	TRBV5-1	.	TRBJ2-1	CASSPGQSSSYNEQFF	TGCGCCAGCAGCCCTGGACAGTCGAGCTCCTACAATGAGCAGTTCTTC
few	TRBV19	TRBD2	TRBJ2-1	CASSTPPGGYNEQFF	TGTGCCAGTAGTACGCCCCCGGGAGGGTACAATGAGCAGTTCTTC
.	TRBV19	.	TRBJ2-7	CASRKVDHNEQYF	TGTGCCAGCCGTAAGGTTGACCACAATGAGCAGTACTTC
once	TRBV7-7	.	TRBJ2-5	CASSPDRRQTQYF	TGTGCTAGCAGCCCCGACAGGCGGCAGACCCAGTACTTC
many	TRBV5-8	.	TRBJ2-1	CASSLGGIEVNEQFF	TGTGCCAGCAGCTTGGGGGGGATTGAGGTCAATGAGCAGTTCTTC
.	TRBV19	.	TRBJ1-4	CASSKSWVATNEKLFF	TGTGCCAGTAGTAAATCCTGGGTTGCAACTAATGAAAAACTGTTTTTT
many	TRBV7-9	.	TRBJ1-1	CASSFSGSTEAFF	TGTGCCAGCAGCTTCTCAGGGAGCACTGAAGCTTTCTTT
.	TRBV5-1	TRBD2	TRBJ2-5	CASSPLLAGVMETQYF	TGCGCCAGCAGCCCACTGCTAGCGGGAGTTATGGAGACCCAGTACTTC
many	TRBV27	.	TRBJ1-1	CASSPPGQRLNTEAFF	TGTGCCAGCAGTCCCCCAGGGCAGCGACTGAACACTGAAGCTTTCTTT
.	TRBV11-3	.	TRBJ1-1	CASSPSGMNTEAFF	TGTGCCAGCAGCCCCTCAGGGATGAACACTGAAGCTTTCTTT
many	TRBV27	.	TRBJ2-1	CASSQPLSREQFF	TGTGCCAGCAGTCAGCCCCTCTCAAGGGAGCAGTTCTTC
.	TRBV3-1	TRBD1	TRBJ1-5	CASSLGQGGQPQHF	TGTGCCAGCAGCCTCGGACAGGGTGGTCAGCCCCAGCATTTT
many	TRBV6-1	TRBD1	TRBJ1-5	CASKTGGEANQPQHF	TGTGCCAGCAAGACAGGGGGCGAGGCCAATCAGCCCCAGCATTTT
few	TRBV29-1	.	TRBJ1-1	CSVPGLEAFF	TGCAGCGTACCGGGACTCGAAGCTTTCTTT
many	TRBV20-1	TRBD1	TRBJ1-4	CSATQQGREKLFF	TGCAGTGCCACACAACAGGGGCGGGAAAAACTGTTTTTT
many	TRBV5-1	.	TRBJ1-1	CASSREQGTSAFF	TGCGCCAGCAGCCGAGAGCAGGGGACATCAGCTTTCTTT